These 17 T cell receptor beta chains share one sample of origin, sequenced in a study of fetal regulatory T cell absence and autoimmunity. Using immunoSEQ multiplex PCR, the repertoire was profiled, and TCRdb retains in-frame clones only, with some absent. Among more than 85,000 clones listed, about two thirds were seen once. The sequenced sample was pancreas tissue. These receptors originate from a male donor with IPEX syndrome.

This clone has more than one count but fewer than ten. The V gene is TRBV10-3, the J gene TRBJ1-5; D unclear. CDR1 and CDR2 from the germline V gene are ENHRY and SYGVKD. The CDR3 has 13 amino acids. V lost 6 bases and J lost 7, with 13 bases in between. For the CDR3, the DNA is TGTGCCATCAGCACGACTCCGGGGCAGCCCCAGCATTTT. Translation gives CAISTTPGQPQHF.

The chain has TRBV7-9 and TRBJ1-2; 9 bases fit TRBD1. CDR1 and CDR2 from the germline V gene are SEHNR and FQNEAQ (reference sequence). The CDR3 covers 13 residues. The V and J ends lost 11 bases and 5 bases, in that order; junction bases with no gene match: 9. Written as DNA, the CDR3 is TGTGCCGCCTCCGGGACAGGGAGTTATGGCTACACCTTC. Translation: CAASGTGSYGYTF.

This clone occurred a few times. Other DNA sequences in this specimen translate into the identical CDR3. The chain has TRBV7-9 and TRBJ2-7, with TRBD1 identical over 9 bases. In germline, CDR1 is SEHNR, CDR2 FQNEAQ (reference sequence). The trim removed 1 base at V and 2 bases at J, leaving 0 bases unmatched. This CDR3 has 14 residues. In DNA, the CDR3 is TGTGCCAGCAGCTTAGGACAGGGGGCCTACGAGCAGTACTTC. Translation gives CASSLGQGAYEQYF.

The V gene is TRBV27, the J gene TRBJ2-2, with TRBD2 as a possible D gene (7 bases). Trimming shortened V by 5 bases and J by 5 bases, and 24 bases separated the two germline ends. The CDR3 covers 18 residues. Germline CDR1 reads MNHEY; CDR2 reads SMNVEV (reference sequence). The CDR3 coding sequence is TGTGCCAGCAGTACCCCGGGTCCGCGGGGGCCTGGAACCGGGGAGCTGTTTTTT. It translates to CASSTPGPRGPGTGELFF.

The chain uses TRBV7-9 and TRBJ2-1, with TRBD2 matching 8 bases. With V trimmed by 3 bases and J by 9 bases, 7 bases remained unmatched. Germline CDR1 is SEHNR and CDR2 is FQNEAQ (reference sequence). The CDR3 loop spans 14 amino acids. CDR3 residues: CASSLGTSGVEQFF. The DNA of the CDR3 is TGTGCCAGCAGCTTGGGGACTAGTGGGGTTGAGCAGTTCTTC. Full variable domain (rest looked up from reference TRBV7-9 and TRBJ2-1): DTGVSQNPRHKITKRGQNVTFRCDPISEHNRLYWYRQTLGQGPEFLTYFQNEAQLEKSRLLSDRFSAERPKGSFSTLEIQRTEQGDSAMYLCASSLGTSGVEQFFGPGTRLTVL.

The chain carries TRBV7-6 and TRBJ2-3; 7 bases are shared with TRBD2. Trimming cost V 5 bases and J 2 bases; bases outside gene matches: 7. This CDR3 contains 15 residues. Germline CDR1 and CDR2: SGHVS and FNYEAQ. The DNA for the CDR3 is TGTGCCAGCAGCAAAAGGGACTACCTCACAGATACGCAGTATTTT. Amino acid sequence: CASSKRDYLTDTQYF.

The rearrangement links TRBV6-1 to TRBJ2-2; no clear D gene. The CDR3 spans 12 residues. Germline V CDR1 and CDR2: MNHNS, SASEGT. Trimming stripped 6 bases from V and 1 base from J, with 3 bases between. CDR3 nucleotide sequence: TGTGCCAGCAGGTTGAACACCGGGGAGCTGTTTTTT. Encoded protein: CASRLNTGELFF.

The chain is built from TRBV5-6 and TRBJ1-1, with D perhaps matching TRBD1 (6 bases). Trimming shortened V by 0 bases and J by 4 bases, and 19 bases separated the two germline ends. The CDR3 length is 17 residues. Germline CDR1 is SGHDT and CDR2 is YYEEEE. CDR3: CASSLAGDGGWRTEAFF. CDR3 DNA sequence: TGTGCCAGCAGCTTGGCGGGGGATGGGGGCTGGCGCACTGAAGCTTTCTTT.

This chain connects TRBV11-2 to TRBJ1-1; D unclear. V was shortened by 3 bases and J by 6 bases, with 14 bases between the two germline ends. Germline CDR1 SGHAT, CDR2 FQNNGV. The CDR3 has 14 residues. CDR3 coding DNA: TGTGCCAGCAGCTTTTTTCTTGGACGCCCTGAAGCTTTCTTT. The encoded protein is CASSFFLGRPEAFF.

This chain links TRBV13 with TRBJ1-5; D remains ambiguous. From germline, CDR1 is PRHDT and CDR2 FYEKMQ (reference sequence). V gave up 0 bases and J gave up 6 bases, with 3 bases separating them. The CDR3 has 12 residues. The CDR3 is CASSLGGQPQHF. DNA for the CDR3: TGTGCCAGCAGCTTAGGAGGTCAGCCCCAGCATTTT.

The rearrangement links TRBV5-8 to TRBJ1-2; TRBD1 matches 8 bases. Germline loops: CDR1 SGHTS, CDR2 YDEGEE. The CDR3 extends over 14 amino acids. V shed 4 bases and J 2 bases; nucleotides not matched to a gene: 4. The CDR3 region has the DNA TGTGCCAGCAGCACCTGGACAGGGAACTATGGCTACACCTTC. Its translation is CASSTWTGNYGYTF.

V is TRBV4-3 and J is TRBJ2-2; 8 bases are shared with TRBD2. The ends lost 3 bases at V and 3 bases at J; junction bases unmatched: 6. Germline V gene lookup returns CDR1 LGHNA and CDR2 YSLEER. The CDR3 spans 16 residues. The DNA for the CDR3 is TGCGCCAGCAGCCAGTACGGGGGGGCCGACACCGGGGAGCTGTTTTTT. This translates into CASSQYGGADTGELFF.

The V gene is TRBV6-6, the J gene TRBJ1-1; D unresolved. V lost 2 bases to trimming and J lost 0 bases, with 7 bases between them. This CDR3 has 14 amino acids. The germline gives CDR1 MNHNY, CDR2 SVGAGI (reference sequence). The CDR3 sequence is CASSYGEVNTEAFF. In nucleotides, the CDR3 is TGTGCCAGCAGTTACGGTGAAGTGAACACTGAAGCTTTCTTT.

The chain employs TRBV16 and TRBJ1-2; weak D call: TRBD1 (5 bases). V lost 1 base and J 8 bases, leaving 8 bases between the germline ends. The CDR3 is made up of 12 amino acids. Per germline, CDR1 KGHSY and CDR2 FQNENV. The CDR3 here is CASSQWGRGYTF. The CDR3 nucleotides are TGTGCCAGCAGCCAATGGGGGAGAGGCTACACCTTC.

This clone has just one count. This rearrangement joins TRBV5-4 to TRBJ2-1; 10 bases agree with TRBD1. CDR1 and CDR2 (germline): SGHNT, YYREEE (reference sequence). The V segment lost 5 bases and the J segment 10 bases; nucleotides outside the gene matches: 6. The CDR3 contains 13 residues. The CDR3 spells CASSWDRGGEQFF. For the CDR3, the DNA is TGTGCCAGCAGTTGGGACAGGGGAGGCGAGCAGTTCTTC.

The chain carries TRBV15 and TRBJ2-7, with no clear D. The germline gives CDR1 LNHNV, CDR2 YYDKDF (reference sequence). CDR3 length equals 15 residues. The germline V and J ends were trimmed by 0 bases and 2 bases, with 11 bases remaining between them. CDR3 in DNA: TGTGCCACCAGCAGAGATTGGACGGCCACCTACGAGCAGTACTTC. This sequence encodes CATSRDWTATYEQYF.

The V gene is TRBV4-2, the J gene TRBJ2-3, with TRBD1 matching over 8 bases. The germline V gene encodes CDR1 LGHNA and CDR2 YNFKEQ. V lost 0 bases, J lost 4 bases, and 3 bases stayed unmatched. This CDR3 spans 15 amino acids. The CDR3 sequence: CASSQDAGGPDTQYF. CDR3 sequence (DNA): TGTGCCAGCAGCCAAGACGCAGGGGGCCCAGATACGCAGTATTTT.